These T cell receptor beta chains were read from a single sample in a study of cytomegalovirus exposure and HLA in healthy donors. Sequenced by immunoSEQ multiplex PCR; TCRdb stores in-frame clones only, minus some. The table shows 100,000 to 150,000 clones, with roughly 76% occurring only once. The sequenced material came from PBMCs. The receptors shown here come from a woman between 45 and 60 years old in good health and CMV-seronegative. Each CDR3 is given with its conserved first and last residue. Fields, in order: J gene, D gene, clone size, V gene, CDR3 protein, CDR3 DNA. A D gene is named only where the DNA matches it firmly. Size values are once, few and many counts, or a class for expanded clones, and some rows have none.

J gene: TRBJ1-5
D gene: .
clone size: once
V gene: TRBV7-8
CDR3 protein: CASSLGRREVVFQPQHF
CDR3 DNA: TGTGCCAGCAGCTTAGGTCGGAGGGAGGTGGTATTTCAGCCCCAGCATTTT

J gene: TRBJ2-3
D gene: .
clone size: once
V gene: TRBV11-3
CDR3 protein: CASSLVQADTQYF
CDR3 DNA: TGTGCCAGCAGCTTAGTTCAGGCTGATACGCAGTATTTT

J gene: TRBJ2-5
D gene: .
clone size: .
V gene: TRBV6-1
CDR3 protein: CASSDRTPAKETQYF
CDR3 DNA: TGTGCCAGCAGTGACAGGACACCCGCGAAAGAGACCCAGTACTTC

J gene: TRBJ1-2
D gene: .
clone size: few
V gene: TRBV10-3
CDR3 protein: CAISESKIGVSSYGYTF
CDR3 DNA: TGTGCCATCAGTGAGTCTAAGATAGGAGTTTCTTCGTATGGCTACACCTTC

J gene: TRBJ2-4
D gene: .
clone size: .
V gene: TRBV29-1
CDR3 protein: CSVVARSEDIQYF
CDR3 DNA: TGCAGCGTTGTTGCCAGGTCGGAGGACATTCAGTACTTC

J gene: TRBJ2-2
D gene: .
clone size: .
V gene: TRBV5-1
CDR3 protein: CASIGVGTGELFF
CDR3 DNA: TGCGCCAGCATCGGAGTGGGTACCGGGGAGCTGTTTTTT

J gene: TRBJ1-4
D gene: .
clone size: .
V gene: TRBV28
CDR3 protein: CASSYRTALATNEKLFF
CDR3 DNA: TGTGCCAGCAGTTACCGGACAGCCCTTGCAACTAATGAAAAACTGTTTTTT

J gene: TRBJ2-7
D gene: TRBD1
clone size: .
V gene: TRBV2
CDR3 protein: CASSEDRGVSYEQYF
CDR3 DNA: TGTGCCAGCAGCGAGGACAGGGGGGTCTCCTACGAGCAGTACTTC

J gene: TRBJ1-4
D gene: .
clone size: .
V gene: TRBV6-1
CDR3 protein: CASRGGASNEKLFF
CDR3 DNA: TGTGCCAGCCGCGGGGGGGCTTCAAATGAAAAACTGTTTTTT

J gene: TRBJ1-5
D gene: .
clone size: once
V gene: TRBV28
CDR3 protein: CASSFEGSQPQHF
CDR3 DNA: TGTGCCAGCAGTTTCGAGGGTAGCCAGCCCCAGCATTTT

J gene: TRBJ2-7
D gene: TRBD2
clone size: once
V gene: TRBV28
CDR3 protein: CASSSLGYSLAEAYEQYF
CDR3 DNA: TGTGCCAGCAGTTCTCTCGGGTACTCACTAGCGGAGGCCTACGAGCAGTACTTC

J gene: TRBJ2-2
D gene: TRBD2
clone size: .
V gene: TRBV5-4
CDR3 protein: CASSFSGSGTGELFF
CDR3 DNA: TGTGCCAGCAGCTTTAGCGGGAGTGGCACCGGGGAGCTGTTTTTT

J gene: TRBJ2-3
D gene: TRBD1
clone size: few
V gene: TRBV5-1
CDR3 protein: CASSFGTGWGTDTQYF
CDR3 DNA: TGCGCCAGCAGCTTCGGGACAGGATGGGGCACAGATACGCAGTATTTT

J gene: TRBJ1-1
D gene: TRBD1
clone size: once
V gene: TRBV4-1
CDR3 protein: CASSLRQGEGTEAFF
CDR3 DNA: TGCGCCAGCAGCCTAAGACAGGGAGAGGGGACTGAAGCTTTCTTT

J gene: TRBJ2-2
D gene: .
clone size: .
V gene: TRBV5-1
CDR3 protein: CASSFAGTNTGELFF
CDR3 DNA: TGCGCCAGCAGCTTTGCGGGGACGAACACCGGGGAGCTGTTTTTT

J gene: TRBJ2-5
D gene: .
clone size: .
V gene: TRBV7-9
CDR3 protein: CSSSLAFRLQETQYF
CDR3 DNA: TGTTCCAGCAGCTTAGCGTTCCGACTCCAGGAGACCCAGTACTTC

J gene: TRBJ2-7
D gene: TRBD1
clone size: .
V gene: TRBV10-1
CDR3 protein: CASVFTGAGYEQYF
CDR3 DNA: TGCGCCAGCGTCTTTACAGGGGCCGGGTACGAGCAGTACTTC

J gene: TRBJ2-1
D gene: .
clone size: .
V gene: TRBV6-6
CDR3 protein: CASSPPVGYNEQFF
CDR3 DNA: TGTGCCAGCAGTCCCCCCGTCGGGTACAATGAGCAGTTCTTC

J gene: TRBJ2-2
D gene: TRBD2
clone size: .
V gene: TRBV7-9
CDR3 protein: CSSSLSGLAGTGELFF
CDR3 DNA: TGTTCCAGCAGCTTATCAGGACTAGCGGGAACCGGGGAGCTGTTTTTT

J gene: TRBJ2-5
D gene: TRBD1
clone size: once
V gene: TRBV7-9
CDR3 protein: CASSSTGGGQETQYF
CDR3 DNA: TGTGCCAGCAGCTCCACAGGGGGAGGACAAGAGACCCAGTACTTC

J gene: TRBJ2-6
D gene: .
clone size: .
V gene: TRBV19
CDR3 protein: CASSPVGGRRSGANVLTF
CDR3 DNA: TGTGCCAGTAGTCCGGTGGGGGGGCGCCGCTCTGGGGCCAACGTCCTGACTTTC

J gene: TRBJ2-3
D gene: TRBD2
clone size: .
V gene: TRBV30
CDR3 protein: CAWSRPGLAAERAQYF
CDR3 DNA: TGTGCCTGGAGTCGCCCGGGACTAGCGGCGGAGCGTGCGCAGTATTTT

J gene: TRBJ2-3
D gene: .
clone size: once
V gene: TRBV15
CDR3 protein: CATSRGWSGLTDTQYF
CDR3 DNA: TGTGCCACCAGCAGAGGCTGGAGCGGACTGACAGATACGCAGTATTTT

J gene: TRBJ1-4
D gene: .
clone size: once
V gene: TRBV9
CDR3 protein: CASSEGVGQSNEKLFF
CDR3 DNA: TGTGCCAGCAGCGAGGGAGTGGGACAAAGTAATGAAAAACTGTTTTTT

J gene: TRBJ1-1
D gene: .
clone size: .
V gene: TRBV10-3
CDR3 protein: CAISEGRAEAFF
CDR3 DNA: TGTGCCATCAGTGAGGGGCGGGCTGAAGCTTTCTTT

J gene: TRBJ1-5
D gene: .
clone size: .
V gene: TRBV2
CDR3 protein: CASKRLSNQPQHF
CDR3 DNA: TGTGCCAGCAAACGACTGAGCAATCAGCCCCAGCATTTT

J gene: TRBJ2-5
D gene: .
clone size: .
V gene: TRBV6-5
CDR3 protein: CASSSGETQYF
CDR3 DNA: TGTGCCAGCAGTTCAGGAGAGACCCAGTACTTC

J gene: TRBJ2-6
D gene: .
clone size: .
V gene: TRBV19
CDR3 protein: CASSIIQALSGANVLTF
CDR3 DNA: TGTGCCAGTAGTATAATTCAGGCCCTCTCTGGGGCCAACGTCCTGACTTTC

J gene: TRBJ2-3
D gene: .
clone size: few
V gene: TRBV30
CDR3 protein: CAWNLAGRDTQYF
CDR3 DNA: TGTGCCTGGAATTTGGCGGGGAGAGATACGCAGTATTTT

J gene: TRBJ2-7
D gene: TRBD2
clone size: .
V gene: TRBV11-2
CDR3 protein: CASSSTSGLTYEQYF
CDR3 DNA: TGTGCCAGCAGCTCAACTAGCGGGCTTACCTACGAGCAGTACTTC

J gene: TRBJ1-4
D gene: .
clone size: .
V gene: TRBV4-3
CDR3 protein: CASSQGPYEKDSLFF
CDR3 DNA: TGCGCCAGCAGCCAAGGTCCTTATGAGAAGGACAGCCTGTTTTTT

J gene: TRBJ2-7
D gene: TRBD2
clone size: .
V gene: TRBV7-3
CDR3 protein: CASSSGRTYEQYF
CDR3 DNA: TGTGCCAGCTCTAGCGGGAGAACTTACGAGCAGTACTTC

J gene: TRBJ2-3
D gene: TRBD2
clone size: .
V gene: TRBV19
CDR3 protein: CASSTSRLAGTDTQYF
CDR3 DNA: TGTGCCAGTAGTACCTCTAGACTAGCGGGCACAGATACGCAGTATTTT

J gene: TRBJ2-6
D gene: TRBD1
clone size: .
V gene: TRBV19
CDR3 protein: CATEGTGGSGANVLTF
CDR3 DNA: TGTGCCACCGAGGGGACAGGGGGCTCTGGGGCCAACGTCCTGACTTTC

J gene: TRBJ1-1
D gene: .
clone size: .
V gene: TRBV7-3
CDR3 protein: CASGWGLNTEAFF
CDR3 DNA: TGTGCCAGTGGGTGGGGCTTGAACACTGAAGCTTTCTTT

J gene: TRBJ2-7
D gene: .
clone size: few
V gene: TRBV7-9
CDR3 protein: CSSSFSGPPTYEQYF
CDR3 DNA: TGTTCCAGCAGCTTCAGCGGGCCCCCTACCTACGAGCAGTACTTC

J gene: TRBJ2-3
D gene: TRBD1
clone size: .
V gene: TRBV4-3
CDR3 protein: CASRGQGSTDTQYF
CDR3 DNA: TGCGCCAGCAGGGGACAGGGGAGCACAGATACGCAGTATTTT

J gene: TRBJ2-1
D gene: TRBD1
clone size: .
V gene: TRBV19
CDR3 protein: CASIGAEDRGYNEQFF
CDR3 DNA: TGTGCCAGTATAGGGGCCGAGGACAGGGGCTACAATGAGCAGTTCTTC

J gene: TRBJ2-1
D gene: TRBD2
clone size: .
V gene: TRBV4-2
CDR3 protein: CASSPPPTSGSAYNEQFF
CDR3 DNA: TGTGCCAGCAGCCCCCCCCCGACTAGCGGGAGCGCCTACAATGAGCAGTTCTTC

J gene: TRBJ2-7
D gene: .
clone size: .
V gene: TRBV18
CDR3 protein: CASSPPLMQGGNEQYF
CDR3 DNA: TGTGCCAGCTCACCACCCCTGATGCAGGGCGGAAACGAGCAGTACTTC

J gene: TRBJ2-3
D gene: .
clone size: .
V gene: TRBV7-9
CDR3 protein: CASSFRSLPSTDTQYF
CDR3 DNA: TGTGCCAGCAGCTTTAGGAGTCTCCCTAGCACAGATACGCAGTATTTT

J gene: TRBJ1-5
D gene: .
clone size: .
V gene: TRBV27
CDR3 protein: CASSLWQDSNQPQHF
CDR3 DNA: TGTGCCAGCAGTTTATGGCAAGATAGCAATCAGCCCCAGCATTTT

J gene: TRBJ2-3
D gene: .
clone size: .
V gene: TRBV7-8
CDR3 protein: CASIPTPLPDTQYF
CDR3 DNA: TGTGCCAGCATCCCTACCCCACTGCCAGATACGCAGTATTTT

J gene: TRBJ2-5
D gene: .
clone size: .
V gene: TRBV30
CDR3 protein: CAWSTSRETQYF
CDR3 DNA: TGTGCCTGGAGTACGTCGCGGGAGACCCAGTACTTC

J gene: TRBJ2-1
D gene: .
clone size: .
V gene: TRBV5-1
CDR3 protein: CASSLGGARRSSYNEQFF
CDR3 DNA: TGCGCCAGCAGCTTGGGGGGAGCAAGGAGGAGCTCCTACAATGAGCAGTTCTTC

J gene: TRBJ2-5
D gene: .
clone size: once
V gene: TRBV12-5
CDR3 protein: CASTREFKETQYF
CDR3 DNA: TGTGCTAGTACCCGGGAGTTTAAAGAGACCCAGTACTTC

J gene: TRBJ2-7
D gene: .
clone size: .
V gene: TRBV2
CDR3 protein: CAINIADEQYF
CDR3 DNA: TGTGCCATCAACATTGCCGACGAGCAGTACTTC

J gene: TRBJ2-1
D gene: .
clone size: .
V gene: TRBV7-8
CDR3 protein: CASSAQNTYNEQFF
CDR3 DNA: TGTGCCAGCAGCGCCCAAAACACCTACAATGAGCAGTTCTTC

J gene: TRBJ2-3
D gene: .
clone size: .
V gene: TRBV9
CDR3 protein: CASSVAGEGTDTQYF
CDR3 DNA: TGTGCCAGCAGCGTAGCGGGTGAGGGCACAGATACGCAGTATTTT

J gene: TRBJ1-5
D gene: .
clone size: .
V gene: TRBV18
CDR3 protein: CASSPGGRDDQPQHF
CDR3 DNA: TGTGCCAGCTCACCAGGGGGCAGAGACGATCAGCCCCAGCATTTT

J gene: TRBJ1-1
D gene: .
clone size: .
V gene: TRBV6-6
CDR3 protein: CASSRTVTNTEAFF
CDR3 DNA: TGTGCCAGCAGCCGGACAGTGACGAACACTGAAGCTTTCTTT

J gene: TRBJ2-3
D gene: TRBD1
clone size: .
V gene: TRBV28
CDR3 protein: CASSPDRVRTDTQYF
CDR3 DNA: TGTGCCAGCAGTCCGGACAGGGTCCGCACAGATACGCAGTATTTT